One and the same sample provided the 14 T cell receptor beta chains below, sequenced in a study of T cell responses to AZD1222 COVID-19 vaccine. Repertoires were generated with immunoSEQ multiplex PCR, while TCRdb's copy carries only in-frame clones and drops some. The sample lists roughly 170,000 clones, 93% seen once, with 0.7% to 0.9% in the top ten. This material consisted of peripheral blood, taken on day 0 of AZD1222 vaccination. Receptors were obtained from an adult in good health.

This chain connects TRBV9 to TRBJ1-5; 10 nucleotides align to TRBD1. The CDR3 consists of 16 residues. V was clipped by 4 bases and J by 0 bases; unmatched bases: 4. The germline V gene encodes CDR1 SGDLS and CDR2 YYNGEE. The CDR3 DNA follows: TGTGCCAGCAGCCTCGGGACAGGGGATAGCAATCAGCCCCAGCATTTT. Translating it yields CASSLGTGDSNQPQHF.

This clone has just one count. The chain uses TRBV13 and TRBJ2-3, with 11 bases matching TRBD2. The CDR3 runs to 14 residues. Per the germline V gene, CDR1 is PRHDT and CDR2 is FYEKMQ (reference sequence). V was pared by 9 bases and J by 3 bases, with 5 bases of the junction left unmatched. CDR3 sequence: CASRTSGSTDTQYF. CDR3 in DNA: TGTGCCAGTCGGACTAGCGGGTCTACAGATACGCAGTATTTT.

This clone was seen more than once but under ten times. V and J are TRBV19 and TRBJ1-1; tentatively, D is TRBD1 (6 bases). V lost 8 bases, J lost 5 bases, and 21 bases lay in between. This CDR3 has 15 residues. Germline CDR1 reads LNHDA; CDR2 reads SQIVND (reference sequence). The CDR3 sequence: CASEGWGTTGTEAFF. The CDR3 region has the DNA TGTGCCAGTGAGGGGTGGGGGACAACGGGGACTGAAGCTTTCTTT.

The rearrangement uses TRBV5-4 and TRBJ1-6; 8 bases match TRBD1. The trim removed 4 bases at V and 7 bases at J, leaving 7 bases unmatched. This CDR3 has 15 residues. CDR1 is SGHNT, CDR2 YYREEE, per germline (reference sequence). As DNA, the CDR3 is TGTGCCAGCAGCACCGGACAGGGAATAAATTCACCCCTCCACTTT. Amino acid sequence: CASSTGQGINSPLHF.

This rearrangement joins TRBV6-5 to TRBJ1-6; the match to TRBD1 covers 9 bases. J gave up 10 bases and V 3 bases, and 10 bases lay outside the gene matches. This CDR3 is 16 amino acids long. Germline V gene sequence: CDR1 MNHEY, CDR2 SVGAGI. The CDR3 region is CASSYYGTGIRSPLHF. CDR3 nucleotide sequence: TGTGCCAGCAGTTATTATGGGACAGGGATACGGTCACCCCTCCACTTT.

CDR3 sequence: CASSLFTKFYEQYF. CDR3 coding DNA: TGTGCCAGCAGCTTGTTCACTAAATTCTACGAGCAGTACTTC. This chain links TRBV5-6 with TRBJ2-7; D gene unclear. Germline V gene data show CDR1 as SGHDT and CDR2 as YYEEEE. The CDR3 covers 14 residues. V was pared by 1 base and J by 3 bases, with 11 bases between.

The J gene is TRBJ1-2, the V gene TRBV2; 7 bases map to TRBD1. V lost 8 bases to trimming and J lost 2 bases; unmatched junction nucleotides: 5. The CDR3 loop spans 13 amino acids. Germline V CDR1 and CDR2: SNHLY, FYNNEI. The CDR3 loop reads CASWDSSNYGYTF. In DNA, the CDR3 is TGTGCCAGCTGGGACAGTTCGAACTATGGCTACACCTTC.

The chain recombines TRBV19 with TRBJ1-5, with D possibly being TRBD1 (5 bases). Germline V gives CDR1 LNHDA, CDR2 SQIVND (reference sequence). This CDR3 contains 15 residues. Trimming took 2 bases from V and 2 from J, leaving 10 bases between them. The CDR3 loop reads CASSIIQGGNQPQHF. In nucleotides, the CDR3 is TGTGCCAGTAGTATAATTCAGGGTGGCAATCAGCCCCAGCATTTT.

This chain connects TRBV5-5 to TRBJ2-5; 8 bases are shared with TRBD1. The CDR3 covers 15 residues. V shed 0 bases, J shed 5 bases, and the junction held 6 bases outside the gene matches. Germline V gives CDR1 SGHKS, CDR2 YYEKEE (reference sequence). The CDR3 protein is CASSLVGQGWETQYF. CDR3 coding DNA: TGTGCCAGCAGCTTGGTTGGACAGGGCTGGGAGACCCAGTACTTC.

This chain connects TRBV18 to TRBJ2-7; TRBD2 aligns across 7 bases. Trimming took 2 bases from V and 4 from J; bases not matched to a gene: 8. The CDR3 extends over 15 amino acids. CDR1 KGHSH and CDR2 LQKENI come from the germline V gene. The CDR3 sequence: CASSPSGLLQYEQYF. The DNA of the CDR3 is TGTGCCAGCTCACCATCGGGACTACTCCAATACGAGCAGTACTTC.

The chain uses TRBV14 and TRBJ1-2; D is possibly TRBD1 (5 bases). Germline loops: CDR1 SGHDN, CDR2 FVKESK. CDR3 length: 18 amino acids. V was pared by 4 bases and J by 6 bases, with 27 bases between. In nucleotides, the CDR3 is TGTGCCAGCAGCCCTCAACTACCAGCAGGGCCCCACTCGAATGGCTACACCTTC. Translated: CASSPQLPAGPHSNGYTF.

The gene calls are TRBV6-5 and TRBJ1-1; D not resolved. The CDR3 sequence is 14 residues long. Trimming left V 0 bases short and J 4 bases short, with 9 bases between. CDR1 is MNHEY and CDR2 is SVGAGI in the germline V gene. The CDR3 loop is CASSYSSGSTEAFF. The CDR3 region has the DNA TGTGCCAGCAGTTACTCTTCGGGGAGCACTGAAGCTTTCTTT.

The rearrangement uses TRBV6-5 and TRBJ1-5; D is ambiguous. Germline lookup yields CDR1 MNHEY and CDR2 SVGAGI. Trimming took 9 bases from V and 5 from J, leaving 17 bases between them. This CDR3 contains 14 residues. This CDR3 is CASFLTPSDQPQHF. The CDR3 DNA follows: TGTGCCAGTTTTTTGACACCAAGTGATCAGCCCCAGCATTTT.

This chain connects TRBV4-1 to TRBJ2-3, with 11 bases identical to TRBD2. Germline V lookup: CDR1 MGHRA, CDR2 YSYEKL. J lost 2 bases, V lost 0 bases, and 4 bases had no gene match. There are 17 residues in the CDR3. CDR3 protein: CASSQERGLAVTDTQYF. The CDR3 bases are TGCGCCAGCAGCCAAGAGAGGGGACTAGCGGTCACAGATACGCAGTATTTT.